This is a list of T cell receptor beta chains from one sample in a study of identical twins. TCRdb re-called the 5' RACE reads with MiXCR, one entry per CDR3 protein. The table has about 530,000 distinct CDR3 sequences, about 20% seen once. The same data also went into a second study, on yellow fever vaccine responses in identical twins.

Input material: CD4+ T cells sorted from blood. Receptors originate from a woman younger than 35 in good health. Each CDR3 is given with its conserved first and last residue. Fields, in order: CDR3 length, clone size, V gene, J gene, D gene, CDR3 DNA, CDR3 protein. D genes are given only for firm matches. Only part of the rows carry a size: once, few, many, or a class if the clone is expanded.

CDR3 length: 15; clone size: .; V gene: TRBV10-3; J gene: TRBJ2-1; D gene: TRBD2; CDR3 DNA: TGTGCCATCAGTGAGTCGAGGCTAGCGGGGCGAGAGCAGTTCTTC; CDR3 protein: CAISESRLAGREQFF
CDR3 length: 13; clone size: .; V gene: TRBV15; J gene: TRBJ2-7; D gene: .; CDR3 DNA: TGTGCCACCAGCAGAGATGGGGGCTACGAGCAGTACTTC; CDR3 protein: CATSRDGGYEQYF
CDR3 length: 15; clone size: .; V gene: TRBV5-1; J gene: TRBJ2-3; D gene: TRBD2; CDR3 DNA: TGCGCCAGCAGCTTGCGACTAGCAGTATCAGATACGCAGTATTTT; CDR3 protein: CASSLRLAVSDTQYF
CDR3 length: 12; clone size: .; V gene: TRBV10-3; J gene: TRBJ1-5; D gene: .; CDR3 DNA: TGTGCCATCAGTGATACCCCTCAGCCCCAGCATTTT; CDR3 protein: CAISDTPQPQHF
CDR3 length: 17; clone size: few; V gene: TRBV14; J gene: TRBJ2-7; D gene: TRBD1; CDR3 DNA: TGTGCCAGCAGCACTCCAGGGGGCAGGCGAGGAAACTACGAGCAGTACTTC; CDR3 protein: CASSTPGGRRGNYEQYF
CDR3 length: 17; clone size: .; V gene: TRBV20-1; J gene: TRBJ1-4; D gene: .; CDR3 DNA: TGCAGTGCTAGACTTGCAGCGAGCTTTGCAACTAATGAAAAACTGTTTTTT; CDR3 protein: CSARLAASFATNEKLFF
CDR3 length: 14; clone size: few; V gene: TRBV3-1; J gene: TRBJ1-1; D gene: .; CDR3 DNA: TGTGCCAGCAGCCAAGATTGGGAGAACACTGAAGCTTTCTTT; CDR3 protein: CASSQDWENTEAFF
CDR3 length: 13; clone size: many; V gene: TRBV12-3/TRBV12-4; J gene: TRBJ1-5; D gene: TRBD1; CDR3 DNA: TGTGCCAGCAGTCCGGGACAGGCCCAGCCCCAGCATTTT; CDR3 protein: CASSPGQAQPQHF
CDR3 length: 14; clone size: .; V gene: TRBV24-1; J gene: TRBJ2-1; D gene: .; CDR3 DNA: TGTGCCACCAGTGTGTCTAGCCTAAACAATGAGCAGTTCTTC; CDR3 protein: CATSVSSLNNEQFF
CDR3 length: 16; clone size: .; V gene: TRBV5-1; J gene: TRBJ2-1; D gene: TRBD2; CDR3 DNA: TGCGCCAGCAGCCCCGGAGGCGGGAGGGCGATTAATGAGCAGTTCTTC; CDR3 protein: CASSPGGGRAINEQFF
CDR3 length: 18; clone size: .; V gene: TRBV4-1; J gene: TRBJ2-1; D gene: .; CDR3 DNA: TGCGCCAGCAGCCCACGAGAGGGGACGGAGCTCAGGTACAATGAGCAGTTCTTC; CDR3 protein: CASSPREGTELRYNEQFF
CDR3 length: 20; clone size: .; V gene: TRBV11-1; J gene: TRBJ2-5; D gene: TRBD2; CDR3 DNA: TGTGCCAGCAGCTTAGCAATACTAGCGGGGGGCCACACCCTTCAAGAGACCCAGTACTTC; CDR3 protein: CASSLAILAGGHTLQETQYF
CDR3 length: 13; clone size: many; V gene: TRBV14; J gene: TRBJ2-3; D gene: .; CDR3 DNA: TGTGCCAGCAGCCCGAACCCCGCAGATACGCAGTATTTT; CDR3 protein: CASSPNPADTQYF
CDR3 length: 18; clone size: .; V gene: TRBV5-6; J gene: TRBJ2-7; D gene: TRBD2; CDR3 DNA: TGTGCCAGCAGCTCAACCCGGAGGACTAGCCGACCCATCTACGAGCAGTACTTC; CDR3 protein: CASSSTRRTSRPIYEQYF
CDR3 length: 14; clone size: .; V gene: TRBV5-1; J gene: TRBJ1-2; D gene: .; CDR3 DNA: TGCGCCAGCAGCTTTGCAGGGGATTCCTATGGCTACACCTTC; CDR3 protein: CASSFAGDSYGYTF
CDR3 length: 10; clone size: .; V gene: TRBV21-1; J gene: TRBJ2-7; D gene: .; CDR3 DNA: TGTGCCAGCAGCAAACGACTGCAGTACTTC; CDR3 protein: CASSKRLQYF
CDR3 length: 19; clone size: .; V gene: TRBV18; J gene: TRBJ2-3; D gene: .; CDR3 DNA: TGTGCCAGCTCACCATCTTTCAGGCGGCTATCTTTTAGCACAGATACGCAGTATTTT; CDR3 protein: CASSPSFRRLSFSTDTQYF
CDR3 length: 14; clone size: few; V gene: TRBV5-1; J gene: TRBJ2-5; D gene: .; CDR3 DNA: TGCGCCAGCAGCTTGGAATCGTACCAAGAGACCCAGTACTTC; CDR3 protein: CASSLESYQETQYF
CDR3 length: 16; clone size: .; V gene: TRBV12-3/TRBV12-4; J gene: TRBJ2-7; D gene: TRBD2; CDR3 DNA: TGTGCCAGCAGCAGATTGACTAGCGGGACCTCCTACGAGCAGTACTTC; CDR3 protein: CASSRLTSGTSYEQYF
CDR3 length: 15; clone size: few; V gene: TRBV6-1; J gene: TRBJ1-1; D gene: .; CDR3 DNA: TGTGCCAGCAGCCTACTATTGACAGGAGGTTCTGAAGCTTTCTTT; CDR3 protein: CASSLLLTGGSEAFF